This T cell receptor beta chain stems from a study of radiotherapy plus CTLA-4 blockade in lung cancer. About the research overall: Across the patients, objective responses occurred in approximately 19%, and disease control in roughly 31%.

There are 17 residues in the CDR3. Germline V gene lookup returns CDR1 SGHDN and CDR2 FVKESK. Deletions cut 2 bases from V and 0 bases from J, with 16 bases between. Worth noting for this clone: Its antigen is still unknown.

General study findings and limits: An expansion of tumor-derived TCR clones occurred in blood after radiotherapy plus ipilimumab. Response was reportedly best predicted by early blood T cell clone dynamics, with interferon-beta.

Produced via immunoSEQ multiplex PCR; TCRdb's table is partial and in-frame only. The sample holds about 51,000 clones, 77% seen once. Chemo-refractory metastatic non-small-cell lung cancer patients underwent focal radiation alongside CTLA-4 blockade with ipilimumab. Sequencing used peripheral blood, obtained from a patient treated with radiotherapy plus ipilimumab. The chain uses TRBV14 and TRBJ2-5; D is possibly TRBD1 (5 bases). The clonotype was recovered from a human donor with non-small cell lung cancer whose response to radiotherapy plus ipilimumab could not be evaluated. The CDR3 DNA reads TGTGCCAGCAGCCAACGTCCCAAAAGGGGCTACCAAGAGACCCAGTACTTC. As protein: CASSQRPKRGYQETQYF.